The source of this T cell receptor (beta chain) is a study of cytomegalovirus exposure and HLA in healthy donors. The PCR ran on 60 Vbeta and 13 Jbeta primers. Method: immunoSEQ multiplex PCR; TCRdb's copy keeps in-frame clones and lacks some. Found here are 60,000 to 75,000 clones, 75% to 85% of them singletons; the top ten hold roughly 8.2%. This CDR3 has 15 amino acids. Looked up from germline, CDR1 is MNHEY and CDR2 is SVGAGI. The V gene lost 2 bases and the J gene lost 8 bases, with 18 bases spanning the gap. This TCR was sampled from a man in his late teens or twenties in good health and CMV-seropositive. The V call is TRBV6-5, the J call TRBJ1-2; TRBD1 might be the D (6 bases). Sequencing was carried out using PBMCs. DNA for the CDR3: TGTGCCAGCAGTTACCCTGGTACAGGGAGACGCGGCTACACCTTC. This gives the protein CASSYPGTGRRGYTF.